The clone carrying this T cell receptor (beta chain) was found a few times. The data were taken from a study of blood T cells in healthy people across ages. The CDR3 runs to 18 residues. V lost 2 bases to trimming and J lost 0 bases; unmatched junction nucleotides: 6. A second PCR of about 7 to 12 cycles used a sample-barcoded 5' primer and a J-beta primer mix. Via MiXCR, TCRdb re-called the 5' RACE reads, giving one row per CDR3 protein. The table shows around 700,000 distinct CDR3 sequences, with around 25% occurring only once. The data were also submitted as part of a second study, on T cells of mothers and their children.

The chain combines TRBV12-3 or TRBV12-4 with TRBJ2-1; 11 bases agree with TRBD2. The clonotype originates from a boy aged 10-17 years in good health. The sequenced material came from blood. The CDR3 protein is CASSLLAGGYSSYNEQFF. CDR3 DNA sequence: TGTGCCAGCAGTTTACTAGCGGGAGGCTATAGCTCCTACAATGAGCAGTTCTTC.